The 3 T cell receptor beta chains listed next were all sequenced from one sample in a study of blood T cells in healthy people across ages. A J-beta primer mix and a sample-barcoded 5' primer were used in a second PCR of roughly 7 to 12 cycles. A single record per CDR3 protein comes from TCRdb applying MiXCR to the 5' RACE reads. The table has roughly 1.5 million distinct CDR3 sequences, approximately 39% seen once. Sample: blood. Source of these receptors: a woman aged 18-29 years in good health.

There are many counts of this clonotype. The gene calls are TRBV7-2 and TRBJ2-5; D is uncertain. Germline V gene sequence: CDR1 SGHTA, CDR2 FQGNSA. The CDR3 runs to 14 residues. The V end was cut by 1 base, the J end by 1 base, with 7 bases between. The CDR3 sequence: CASSLVTTQETQYF. The CDR3 nucleotides are TGTGCCAGCAGCTTAGTGACAACCCAAGAGACCCAGTACTTC.

This clonotype was observed a few times. The V and J genes are TRBV6-2 or TRBV6-3 and TRBJ1-2; D perhaps matches TRBD1 (5 bases). The germline CDR1 and CDR2 sequences are MNHEY and SVGEGT. V gave up 7 bases and J gave up 5 bases, with 14 bases separating them. This CDR3 comprises 13 residues. In DNA, the CDR3 is TGTGCCAGCACTACCGGAGGGGAGTATGGCTACACCTTC. As protein: CASTTGGEYGYTF.

J is TRBJ2-2 and V is TRBV7-2, with 10 bases matching TRBD2. The germline V gene encodes CDR1 SGHTA and CDR2 FQGNSA. V shed 0 bases and J 5 bases; nucleotides not matched to a gene: 3. This CDR3 contains 16 residues. In DNA, the CDR3 is TGTGCCAGCAGCTTAGCGTTTAGCGGGGGGACCGGGGAGCTGTTTTTT. Amino acids: CASSLAFSGGTGELFF.